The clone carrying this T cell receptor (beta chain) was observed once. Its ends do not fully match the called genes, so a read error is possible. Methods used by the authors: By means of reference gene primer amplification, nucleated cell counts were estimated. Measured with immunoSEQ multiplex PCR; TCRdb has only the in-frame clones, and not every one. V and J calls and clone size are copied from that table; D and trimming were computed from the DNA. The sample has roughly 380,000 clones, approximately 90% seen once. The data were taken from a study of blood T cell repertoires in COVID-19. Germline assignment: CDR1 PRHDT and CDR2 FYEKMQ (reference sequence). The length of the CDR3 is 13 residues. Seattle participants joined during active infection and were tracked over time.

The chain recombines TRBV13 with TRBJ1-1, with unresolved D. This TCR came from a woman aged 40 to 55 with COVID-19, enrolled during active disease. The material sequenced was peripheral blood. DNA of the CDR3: TGTGCCAGCAGCCTGGACGGGAACGCTGAAGCTTTCTTT. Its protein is CASSLDGNAEAFF.